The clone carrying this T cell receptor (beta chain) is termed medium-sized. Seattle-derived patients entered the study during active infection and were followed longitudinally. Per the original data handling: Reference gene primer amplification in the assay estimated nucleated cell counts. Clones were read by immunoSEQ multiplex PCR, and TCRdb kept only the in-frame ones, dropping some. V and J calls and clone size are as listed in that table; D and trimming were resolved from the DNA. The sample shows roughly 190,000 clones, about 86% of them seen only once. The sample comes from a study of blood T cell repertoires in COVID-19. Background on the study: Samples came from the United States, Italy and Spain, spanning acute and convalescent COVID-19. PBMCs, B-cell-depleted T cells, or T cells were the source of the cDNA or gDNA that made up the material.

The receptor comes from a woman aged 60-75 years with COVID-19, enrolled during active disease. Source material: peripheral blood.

The chain's CDR3 is CAWSEGGHNEQFF. The DNA of the CDR3 is TGTGCCTGGAGTGAAGGGGGTCACAATGAGCAGTTCTTC. The chain uses TRBV30 and TRBJ2-1; D may be TRBD1 (6 bases). From germline, CDR1 is GTSNPN and CDR2 SVGIG (reference sequence). V was trimmed by 1 base and J by 5 bases, leaving 9 bases between them. This CDR3 has 13 amino acids. Complete variable domain (other parts from reference TRBV30 and TRBJ2-1): SQTIHQWPATLVQPVGSPLSLECTVEGTSNPNLYWYRQAAGRGLQLLFYSVGIGQISSEVPQNLSASRPQDRQFILSSKKLLLSDSGFYLCAWSEGGHNEQFFGPGTRLTVL.